This T cell receptor (beta chain) was captured in a study of Ad26.COV2.S vaccination and SARS-CoV-2 variants. Germline values: CDR1 SNHLY, CDR2 FYNNEI. V lost 6 bases and J 4 bases, leaving 15 bases between the germline ends. The CDR3 length is 14 residues. Sequencing used immunoSEQ multiplex PCR; TCRdb keeps in-frame clones, though not all of them. Of some 520,000 clones in the sample, around 88% were seen once. Treatment defined: about 20 received Ad26.COV2.S at low or high dose, single or two shots; several received placebo; per-sample allocation not given. The samples were gathered on day 63 after the first injection of vaccine or placebo. This clone was counted a single time.

This material consisted of peripheral blood, taken in a trial of Ad26.COV2.S vaccine versus placebo. This clonotype originated in a person aged 18-60 years who received the Ad26.COV2.S COVID-19 vaccine or a placebo. This chain joins TRBV2 and TRBJ1-2; D remains unclear. For the CDR3, the DNA is TGTGCCAGCAGCGGCGGAGAGAGGACCTATGGCTACACCTTC. This codes for CASSGGERTYGYTF.